This TCR beta chain was found in a study of monozygotic twins with cystic fibrosis (dated by TCRdb to 2020 to 2023). Study-level background: Barcoded libraries were prepared with about 16 PCR cycles from roughly 2.8 micrograms of fragmented DNA. The study compared TCR beta repertoires within and between 16 monozygotic twin pairs with cystic fibrosis to assess genetic influence on V and J gene usage. Ten female and six male twin pairs, aged roughly 2.0 to 40 years (median approximately 9.1 years) and mostly children and adolescents, were included in the cohort. On the day of blood sampling, twins were ranked among about 1,100 cohort participants for weight-for-height and for FEVPerc (FEV1 disease centile). Data for three of the twin pairs had already been reported earlier in a different context. Results and caveats for the whole study, not just this receptor: No association turned up between shared CDR3 numbers and age, concordance or disease severity, and the cohort was small. V gene usage was most similar to the co-twin for 13 of 16 pairs, and J usage for 8 of 16 pairs, suggesting genetic constraints. Simpson clonality tended to be low (median approximately 0.0095), which suggests a naive-dominated repertoire, although clonality was higher in the most severely affected patients. Sharing of nucleotide-identical clonotypes was significantly greater within monozygotic CF twin pairs than between unrelated CF individuals (P = 0.000026, Mann-Whitney).

Following the manufacturer's instructions, TCR beta CDR3 regions were amplified by multiplex PCR with the immunoSEQ immune profiling system. An Illumina NextSeq system was used for sequencing. In the paper's pipeline: Sequence data were processed on the immunoSEQ Analyzer platform, and clonality was calculated as the square root of Simpson's index of productive rearrangements. V and J usage similarity was measured by Jensen-Shannon distance, and CDR3 generation probabilities were computed with OLGA. Shared CDR3 sequences were searched against the immuneACCESS database (August 2020) and VDJdb (December 2020). TCRdb's version of the immuneACCESS table is confined to in-frame rearrangements and falls short of the full clone set. An unresolved V gene accounts for under half of the shortfall where checked; the remainder is of unknown origin. V, J and clone size were drawn from that table, and D and trimming were deduced from the DNA. The sample records more than 12,000 clones, roughly 85% of which are singletons. The biggest ten clones account for 0.8% to 1.2% of the sample.

The CDR3 has 15 amino acids, counting the end cysteine and phenylalanine. The CDR3 DNA has 45 bases and is translated from base 1. The germline V gene supplies CDR1 SGHRS and CDR2 YFSETQ. After removal of 3 bases from V and 4 bases from J, the junction retains 8 bases not matched to a gene. The twin pairs came from the European Cystic Fibrosis Twin and Sibling Study Cohort, a cohort that recruited patients from over a hundred CF clinics across 14 European countries. Zygosity and CFTR genotype were verified in-house, and zygosity was tested by multiplex PCR of nine short tandem repeat loci. Peripheral blood was taken from each twin, and clinical parameters were recorded on the day of blood sampling. Phenol/chloroform extraction was used to isolate genomic DNA from peripheral blood cells, and the DNA was then kept in TE buffer at 4 degrees C. A note on this clone: Its specific antigen is unknown. No base quality information exists; no much larger clone differs at one position.

This sequence uses TRBV5-1 and TRBJ1-1, and 8 junctional nucleotides match TRBD1. The material sequenced was blood. The origin of this receptor is a boy aged 10-17 years with cystic fibrosis. The CDR3 region: CASSSTGGVSTEAFF. The sequence in DNA is TGCGCCAGCAGCTCTACAGGGGGAGTTAGCACTGAAGCTTTCTTT. This CDR3, with the reference TRBV5-1 and TRBJ1-1 proteins standing in past its ends, gives the full variable domain KAGVTQTPRYLIKTRGQQVTLSCSPISGHRSVSWYQQTPGQGLQFLFEYFSETQRNKGNFPGRFSGRQFSNSRSEMNVSTLELGDSALYLCASSSTGGVSTEAFFGQGTRLTVV.